These 26 T cell receptor beta chains share one sample of origin, sequenced in a study of kidney transplant recipient with SARS-CoV-2 infection. TCRdb reprocessed the reads with MiXCR, giving one entry per CDR3 protein. The repertoire holds under 250,000 distinct CDR3 sequences, with 29% as singletons. This sample comprised a blood sample, obtained at baseline and on day 111 from a kidney transplant recipient. The receptors shown here come from a male patient aged 25 to 39 who had COVID-19 and was a kidney transplant recipient. Some T cells here may be from the graft donor.

DNA for the CDR3: TGTGCCAGCAGTCCATATAACGTCAAAAACATTCAGTACTTC. It codes for CASSPYNVKNIQYF. V usage is TRBV12-3 or TRBV12-4 and J usage is TRBJ2-4; D is uncertain. V was trimmed by 5 bases and J by 3 bases, leaving 11 bases between them. The CDR3 runs 14 residues.

V and J are TRBV6-5 and TRBJ1-5, with D possibly matching TRBD1 (6 bases). Germline V gene lookup returns CDR1 MNHEY and CDR2 SVGAGI. The CDR3 covers 13 residues. CDR3 bases: TGTGCTGGCGGTTCCAGGGGTGGACAGCCCCAGCATTTT. This sequence encodes CAGGSRGGQPQHF.

In this sample, this clonotype turned up many times. The chain is built from TRBV6-1 and TRBJ2-1, with 8 nucleotides matching TRBD2. This CDR3 contains 21 residues. Trimming cost V 6 bases and J 0 bases; bases outside gene matches: 22. Germline CDR1 and CDR2: MNHNS and SASEGT. In DNA form, the CDR3 reads TGTGCCAGCAGGCAACCTAAAGCGGGAGAGAGCCATGGTAGCTCCTACAATGAGCAGTTCTTC. It encodes CASRQPKAGESHGSSYNEQFF.

This clonotype was seen ten or more times. The V gene is TRBV7-9, the J gene TRBJ2-7; a weak D match, TRBD1 (5 bases). V lost 4 bases and J lost 6, with 13 bases in between. Germline CDR1 is SEHNR and CDR2 is FQNEAQ (reference sequence). The CDR3 has 13 amino acids. The CDR3 DNA reads as TGTGCCAGCAGCTCCCGACAGTTTCTCGAGCAGTACTTC. Translating gives CASSSRQFLEQYF.

Of note for this clonotype: Possible read error: a much larger clone is one base away. The rearrangement joins TRBV9 to TRBJ2-6, with no clear D. CDR1 and CDR2 from the germline V gene are SGDLS and YYNGEE. V dropped 7 bases and J dropped 5 bases, with 22 bases sitting between them. This CDR3 is built from 17 residues. As DNA, the CDR3 is TGTGCCAGCCTGCCCGTACCCAAACAAAGTCGGGCCAACGTCCTGACTTTC. Translating gives CASLPVPKQSRANVLTF.

Note on this clonotype: One base away lies a much larger clone, so this may be a sequencing read error. The chain links TRBV7-9 to TRBJ1-4; D ambiguous. V was cut by 5 bases and J by 0 bases, with 13 bases left in between. The CDR3 loop spans 16 amino acids. Germline loops: CDR1 SEHNR, CDR2 FQNEAQ (reference sequence). The CDR3 DNA is TGTGCCAGCAGCCCTAGTAGAGGACCAACTAATGAAAAACTGTTTTTT. Its protein product is CASSPSRGPTNEKLFF.

This clonotype appeared many times. The chain carries TRBV12-3 or TRBV12-4 and TRBJ1-1, with D perhaps matching TRBD1 (5 bases). The V gene lost 7 bases and the J gene lost 7 bases, with 19 bases spanning the gap. CDR3 length: 14 amino acids. CDR3 residues: CASINNIARGEAFF. CDR3 nucleotides: TGTGCCAGCATTAATAACATAGCTAGGGGTGAAGCTTTCTTT.

This clonotype was counted ten times or more. The chain links TRBV20-1 to TRBJ1-4; D unclear. Germline CDR1 DFQATT, CDR2 SNEGSKA (reference sequence). The CDR3 sequence is 14 residues long. V dropped 3 bases and J dropped 0 bases, with 8 bases sitting between them. The CDR3 bases are TGCAGTGCTAGCAACCGGGCAACTAATGAAAAACTGTTTTTT. Protein product: CSASNRATNEKLFF.

The chain links TRBV4-1 to TRBJ2-3, with TRBD2 matching 9 bases. This CDR3 has 14 amino acids. V shed 8 bases, J shed 5 bases, and the junction held 8 bases outside the gene matches. The germline CDR1 and CDR2 sequences are MGHRA and YSYEKL. CDR3 DNA sequence: TGCGCCAGCCACACGGCGGGGGGGGGAGATACGCAGTATTTT. It yields the protein CASHTAGGGDTQYF.

With respect to this clonotype: Just one base apart from a much larger clone, this may be a read error. This sequence joins TRBV19 and TRBJ1-5; tentative D call: TRBD1 (5 bases). The germline CDR1 and CDR2 sequences are LNHDA and SQIVND (reference sequence). The CDR3 is made up of 15 amino acids. V dropped 6 bases and J dropped 2 bases, with 14 bases sitting between them. CDR3 coding DNA: TGTGCCAGTAGCCGCCAGGGTGGAGGCAATCAGCCCCAGCATTTT. Its protein product is CASSRQGGGNQPQHF.

This clonotype was counted many times. At one boundary the junction diverges from the germline segment, which might be a read error. The V gene is TRBV7-9, the J gene TRBJ2-7; D not certain. The germline CDR1 and CDR2 sequences are SEHNR and FQNEAQ (reference sequence). The CDR3 consists of 12 residues. The CDR3 region is CASSPRPYEQYF. In nucleotides, the CDR3 is TGTGCCAGCAGCCCGCGGCCCTATGAGCAGTACTTC.

This clonotype has ten or more counts. The chain has TRBV6-5 and TRBJ2-7; 7 nucleotides match TRBD2. V shed 6 bases and J 0 bases; nucleotides not matched to a gene: 8. CDR1 MNHEY and CDR2 SVGAGI come from the germline V gene. CDR3 length equals 15 residues. CDR3 nucleotides: TGTGCCAGCAGAGGGAGGGTCGGGAGCTCCTACGAGCAGTACTTC. As protein: CASRGRVGSSYEQYF.

This clonotype has at least ten counts. The chain uses TRBV11-3 and TRBJ1-2; possibly TRBD1 for D (5 bases). CDR1 and CDR2 (germline): SGHNT, YENEEA. The CDR3 has 17 residues. The V gene lost 5 bases and the J gene lost 4 bases, with 23 bases spanning the gap. The CDR3 DNA follows: TGTGCCAGCAGCCTACAGGCCGATCTCGGAAAGACCTATGGCTACACCTTC. Protein sequence: CASSLQADLGKTYGYTF.

This clonotype showed up many times. This CDR3 reads CASSNGSCIGKTYGYTF. CDR3 sequence (DNA): TGTGCCAGCAGTAACGGGAGCTGCATCGGAAAGACCTATGGCTACACCTTC. The genes are TRBV6-2 or TRBV6-3 and TRBJ1-2; no firm D call. V lost 5 bases to trimming and J lost 4 bases, with 23 bases between them. The CDR3 is 17 residues long. Germline V gives CDR1 MNHEY, CDR2 SVGEGT.

This clonotype turned up a few times. V and J are TRBV9 and TRBJ2-1, with TRBD1 identical over 7 bases. V shed 0 bases, J shed 4 bases, and the junction held 4 bases outside the gene matches. The V gene's germline CDR1 is SGDLS and CDR2 YYNGEE. The CDR3 is 15 residues long. CDR3 residues: CASSVEDRRYNEQFF. As DNA, the CDR3 is TGTGCCAGCAGCGTAGAGGACAGGCGGTACAATGAGCAGTTCTTC.

This clonotype was found many times. This CDR3 reads CASSYGTLQGYTF. The CDR3 DNA reads as TGTGCCAGCTCATATGGGACCTTACAGGGCTACACCTTC. This rearrangement joins TRBV28 to TRBJ1-2; tentative D call: TRBD1 (5 bases). Germline V gene lookup returns CDR1 MDHEN and CDR2 SYDVKM. This CDR3 is built from 13 residues. V lost 8 bases to trimming and J lost 8 bases, with 18 bases between them.

Regarding this clonotype: A read error may be the cause here, since a much bigger clone is one base away. The CDR3 carries no conserved terminal phenylalanine or tryptophan, so it likely arises from a read error. The rearrangement uses TRBV5-5 and TRBJ1-2; no clear D. The germline V gene encodes CDR1 SGHKS and CDR2 YYEKEE (reference sequence). V was trimmed by 7 bases and J by 4 bases, leaving 23 bases between them. This CDR3 is 16 amino acids long. The CDR3 region is CASYDIVSRKTYGYTY. The CDR3, as DNA: TGTGCCAGCTATGATATTGTCTCGCGAAAGACCTATGGCTACACCTAC.

The V gene is TRBV6-5, the J gene TRBJ2-2; a weak D match, TRBD1 (6 bases). Trimming pared 7 bases from V and 8 bases from J, leaving 17 bases between. The germline V gene encodes CDR1 MNHEY and CDR2 SVGAGI. The CDR3 is 14 residues long. The chain's CDR3 is CASIVDRLAGELFF. CDR3 coding DNA: TGTGCCAGCATTGTCGACAGGTTGGCAGGGGAGCTGTTTTTT.

In regard to this clonotype: A single base separates this from a much larger clone, so it may be a read error. The chain joins TRBV4-2 to TRBJ2-5; maybe TRBD1 (6 bases). The CDR3 is 14 residues long. Germline CDR1 and CDR2: LGHNA and YNFKEQ. The chain's CDR3 is CAGSWGRDKETQYF. The DNA for the CDR3 is TGTGCCGGCAGCTGGGGCCGGGACAAAGAGACCCAGTACTTC.

There are a few counts of this clonotype. The chain couples TRBV2 to TRBJ2-5; 8 bases match TRBD1. The CDR3 extends over 15 amino acids. The germline gives CDR1 SNHLY, CDR2 FYNNEI. Germline trimming cut 8 bases from V and 3 bases from J; bases unmatched to any gene: 11. CDR3 sequence: CASSERGQDKETQYF. CDR3 DNA: TGTGCCAGCTCTGAGAGGGGACAGGACAAAGAGACCCAGTACTTC. The full variable domain, with the rest looked up from reference TRBV2 and TRBJ2-5, is EPEVTQTPSHQVTQMGQEVILRCVPISNHLYFYWYRQILGQKVEFLVSFYNNEISEKSEIFDDQFSVERPDGSNFTLKIRSTKLEDSAMYFCASSERGQDKETQYFGPGTRLLVL.

This clonotype has ten or more counts. V gene TRBV6-5 combines with J gene TRBJ1-3, with a possible D match to TRBD1 (5 bases). V lost 6 bases and J 2 bases, leaving 11 bases between the germline ends. Germline V gene lookup returns CDR1 MNHEY and CDR2 SVGAGI. The CDR3 consists of 14 residues. CDR3 nucleotide sequence: TGTGCCAGCAGAATCCAGGGAACTGGAAACACCATATATTTT. Its translation is CASRIQGTGNTIYF.

This chain connects TRBV27 to TRBJ2-1; TRBD2 might be the D (7 bases). CDR1 and CDR2 (germline): MNHEY, SMNVEV (reference sequence). V was shortened by 3 bases and J by 6 bases, with 15 bases between the two germline ends. This CDR3 is built from 15 residues. CDR3 loop: CASSFEWGGGNEQFF. CDR3 DNA: TGTGCCAGCAGTTTTGAGTGGGGAGGGGGCAATGAGCAGTTCTTC.

This clonotype is a singleton in its sample. One base away lies a much larger clone, so this may be a sequencing read error. The DNA is left out, because the CDR3 cannot be placed on it with certainty; the CDR3 is given as TCRdb lists it. The V and J genes are TRBV7-5 and TRBJ1-2. TRBV7-5 is a pseudogene. With termini counted, the CDR3 has 19 amino acids. The CDR3 sequence is CISVPEEQVEVGKAYGYTF.

This clonotype was detected ten times or more. V is TRBV6-2 or TRBV6-3 and J is TRBJ1-5; no clear D. The CDR3 spans 17 residues. Looked up from germline, CDR1 is MNHEY and CDR2 is SVGEGT. V was pared by 5 bases and J by 7 bases, with 24 bases between. The CDR3 DNA is TGTGCCAGCAGTCAAAGACCGAGTAGCCTAGCGGCACAGCCCCAGCATTTT. It translates to CASSQRPSSLAAQPQHF.

Concerning this clonotype: A much more abundant neighbour one base away suggests this may be a read error. The chain links TRBV3-1 to TRBJ2-1, with 7 bases that match TRBD2. V lost 4 bases, J lost 8 bases, and 11 bases stayed unmatched. CDR3 length equals 15 residues. The germline CDR1 and CDR2 sequences are LGHDT and YNNKEL (reference sequence). The CDR3 bases are TGTGCCAGCAGCCCCCGACTAGCAGGATACGATGAGCAGTTCTTC. Translated, it gives CASSPRLAGYDEQFF.

To note about this clonotype: One base away lies a much larger clone, so this may be a sequencing read error. The CDR3 loop reads CAGSLQTGQVNTEAFF. Written as DNA, the CDR3 is TGTGCCGGCAGCTTACAAACAGGACAGGTGAACACTGAAGCTTTCTTT. This chain uses TRBV7-2 with TRBJ1-1; TRBD1 aligns across 7 bases. The CDR3 runs to 16 residues. Per germline, CDR1 SGHTA and CDR2 FQGNSA. The variable domain in full, completed from reference TRBV7-2 and TRBJ1-1, reads GAGVSQSPSNKVTEKGKDVELRCDPISGHTALYWYRQSLGQGLEFLIYFQGNSAPDKSGLPSDRFSAERTGGSVSTLTIQRTQQEDSAVYLCAGSLQTGQVNTEAFFGQGTRLTVV.